The rows below give T cell receptor beta chains drawn from one sample of a study of T cells expressing NK-cell markers. TCRdb re-called the 5' RACE reads and gives one entry per CDR3 protein, without DNA. The sample totals about 460,000 distinct CDR3 sequences; its top ten clones hold 1.4%. The sample taken for sequencing was blood T cells: a sorted CD56 or NKG2C T cell subset, CD4+ or CD8+ T cells, or bulk PBMC T cells (not recorded which). The receptors shown here come from a woman aged 45-59 years in good health. Each CDR3 is given with its conserved first and last residue. Each record gives: V gene, J gene, CDR3 protein.

TRBV6-6	TRBJ2-1	CASSYLRAGGYNEQFF
TRBV12-5	TRBJ2-1	CASGLVLSGIKNEQFF
TRBV6-6	TRBJ1-6	CASSYSRSGNSPLHF
TRBV10-1	TRBJ2-5	CASSESGHDSQETQYF
TRBV7-8	TRBJ2-1	CASSISGLAGGYYNEQFF
TRBV6-5	TRBJ1-4	CASGTTNEKLFF
TRBV25-1	TRBJ1-1	CASSDNQGPAFF
TRBV4-1	TRBJ1-1	CASSREDRFMNTEAFF
TRBV28	TRBJ2-5	CASSSEYQTLASQETQYF
TRBV3-1	TRBJ2-5	CASSQGGVGARETQYF
TRBV5-4	TRBJ2-2	CASSAPGQGISGELFF
TRBV18	TRBJ2-3	CASSRIITDTQYF
TRBV6-2/TRBV6-3	TRBJ2-7	CASSMLAREGTKDEQYF
TRBV19	TRBJ2-1	CASSRPGLHEQFF
TRBV4-1	TRBJ2-1	CASSQGPTSVNNEQFF
TRBV5-1	TRBJ2-5	CASSGPETQYF
TRBV6-2/TRBV6-3	TRBJ2-2	CASSYATSGIGTGELFF
TRBV7-8	TRBJ1-3	CASSLVGGPNSGNTIYF
TRBV18	TRBJ1-5	CASSPSGGGGNQPQHF
TRBV3-1	TRBJ2-5	CASSQQTSMGEETQYF
TRBV5-6	TRBJ2-7	CASSLMTSSYEQYF
TRBV10-3	TRBJ2-3	CAIMTGGFTDTQYF
TRBV7-8	TRBJ1-1	CASSPQGRMNTEAFF
TRBV5-1	TRBJ2-3	CASSLGGPRRTDTQYF
TRBV5-1	TRBJ1-1	CASSLQGARGTEAFF
TRBV24-1	TRBJ2-3	CATSERATDTQYF
TRBV28	TRBJ2-3	CASSLYSGKGTDTQYF
TRBV29-1	TRBJ2-7	CSVKGTSPPYEQYF
TRBV12-3/TRBV12-4	TRBJ2-7	CARRRQGACYEQYF